One and the same sample provided the 21 T cell receptor beta chains below, sequenced in a study of blood T cells in healthy people across ages. Using a J-beta primer mix together with a sample-barcoded 5' primer, a second PCR was run for about 7 to 12 cycles. Each CDR3 protein is one row after TCRdb ran MiXCR on the 5' RACE reads. This table holds roughly 500,000 distinct CDR3 sequences, 27% found once. The source material was blood. These receptors were taken from a woman aged 65 to 85 in good health.

Regarding this clonotype: An end of the junction differs from the germline gene, which may be a read error. This rearrangement joins TRBV5-1 to TRBJ2-7; 8 nucleotides agree with TRBD1. Germline lookup yields CDR1 SGHRS and CDR2 YFSETQ. This CDR3 is built from 12 residues. This CDR3 is CASSPGQGEQYF. The CDR3 DNA sequence: TGTGCCAGCAGCCCTGGACAGGGAGAGCAGTACTTC.

This clonotype was seen more than once but under ten times. V and J are TRBV11-3 and TRBJ2-5; 8 bases map to TRBD2. The J call may be in error: the DNA end matches TRBJ2-1 better. Germline V CDR1 and CDR2: SGHNT, YENEEA. The CDR3 is made up of 16 amino acids. The CDR3 region has the DNA TGTGCCAGCAGCTTCCCCGGACTAGCCGGGTTTGGTGAGCAGTTCTTC. Translated: CASSFPGLAGFGEQFF.

There are a few counts of this clonotype. CDR3 coding DNA: TGTGCCAGCAGTGAAGGGCCCGGGCACGGCGAATCCGGGGAGCTGTTTTTT. Its protein is CASSEGPGHGESGELFF. The rearrangement joins TRBV25-1 to TRBJ2-2; D not certain. V was shortened by 2 bases and J by 6 bases, with 19 bases between the two germline ends. The V gene's germline CDR1 is MGHDK and CDR2 SYGVNS. This CDR3 is 17 amino acids long.

The V call is TRBV12-3 or TRBV12-4, the J call TRBJ2-1; D ambiguous. Deletions cut 6 bases from V and 8 bases from J, with 11 bases between. CDR3 size: 12 residues. In nucleotides, the CDR3 is TGTGCCAGCAGGGCTTCCGGTGATGAGCAGTTCTTC. Protein: CASRASGDEQFF.

This clonotype was seen a few times. A junction boundary mismatches the germline segment, possibly from a read error. This sequence joins TRBV4-3 and TRBJ2-7; D remains unclear. Germline V CDR1 and CDR2: LGHNA, YSLEER. CDR3 size: 12 residues. The CDR3 spells CASSQGRNEQYF. The CDR3 nucleotides are TGTGCCAGCAGCCAAGGCCGGAACGAGCAGTACTTC.

The chain is built from TRBV5-1 and TRBJ2-1; D ambiguous. The CDR3 is 14 amino acids. Germline V CDR1 and CDR2: SGHRS, YFSETQ. The V end lost 4 bases, the J end lost 1 base, and 9 bases lay between the germline ends. For the CDR3, the DNA is TGCGCCAGCAGCCGAGCTCAATCCTACAATGAGCAGTTCTTC. Translation gives CASSRAQSYNEQFF.

This clonotype was seen a handful of times. The rearrangement uses TRBV7-2 and TRBJ2-3; 14 bases are a match to TRBD2. This CDR3 comprises 17 residues. Trimming cost V 5 bases and J 8 bases; bases outside gene matches: 12. From germline, CDR1 is SGHTA and CDR2 FQGNSA. CDR3 sequence (DNA): TGTGCCAGCAGCCAGACTAGCGGGGGGGCTTTAGGTGGTACGCAGTATTTT. This codes for CASSQTSGGALGGTQYF.

This clonotype showed up just a few times. V is TRBV27 and J is TRBJ2-1, with 8 bases matching TRBD1. With the DNA end fitting TRBJ2-7 better, the J assignment may be wrong. Germline CDR1 is MNHEY and CDR2 is SMNVEV (reference sequence). The CDR3 is 15 residues long. Here the CDR3 reads CASSLDRGRSYEQYF. In DNA form, the CDR3 reads TGTGCCAGCAGCCTAGACAGGGGACGGTCCTACGAGCAGTACTTC.

In its sample, this clonotype was seen a few times. The chain carries TRBV10-3 and TRBJ2-5; TRBD2 agrees at 12 bases. Germline loops: CDR1 ENHRY, CDR2 SYGVKD. The CDR3 sequence is 15 residues long. J gave up 2 bases and V 6 bases, and 4 bases lay outside the gene matches. CDR3 nucleotides: TGTGCCATCAGCGCCGGGACTAGCGGGCAAGAGACCCAGTACTTC. This translates into CAISAGTSGQETQYF.

This clonotype has more than one count but fewer than ten. The chain links TRBV6-6 to TRBJ1-5; the match to TRBD1 covers 9 bases. V shed 4 bases and J 0 bases; nucleotides not matched to a gene: 4. The CDR3 sequence is 16 residues long. Germline loops: CDR1 MNHNY, CDR2 SVGAGI (reference sequence). Here the CDR3 reads CASSSRQGVSNQPQHF. The CDR3 DNA reads TGTGCCAGCAGTTCCCGACAGGGGGTTAGCAATCAGCCCCAGCATTTT.

This clonotype has more than one count but fewer than ten. The chain is built from TRBV20-1 and TRBJ2-3; a weak D match, TRBD2 (5 bases). The CDR3 consists of 13 residues. Germline V gives CDR1 DFQATT, CDR2 SNEGSKA (reference sequence). The V and J ends lost 2 bases and 3 bases respectively, with 9 bases between them. The CDR3: CSARLRVTDTQYF. In nucleotides, the CDR3 is TGCAGTGCTAGATTGCGGGTAACAGATACGCAGTATTTT.

The rearrangement links TRBV15 to TRBJ1-1, with TRBD1 identical over 7 bases. This CDR3 spans 14 amino acids. In germline, CDR1 is LNHNV, CDR2 YYDKDF (reference sequence). Germline trimming cut 5 bases from V and 11 bases from J; bases unmatched to any gene: 14. The CDR3 spells CATSEPIQGTLAFF. Written as DNA, the CDR3 is TGTGCCACCAGCGAACCTATACAGGGGACTTTGGCTTTCTTT.

V gene TRBV12-3 or TRBV12-4 combines with J gene TRBJ2-1; tentatively, D is TRBD2 (5 bases). The CDR3 totals 16 residues. Trimming cost V 2 bases and J 3 bases, with 14 bases left between them. CDR3 region: CASSLRWTSGYNEQFF. The CDR3 nucleotides are TGTGCCAGCAGTTTAAGGTGGACCAGCGGCTACAATGAGCAGTTCTTC.

Points on this clonotype: Germline and junction disagree at one end, which may indicate a read error. The chain is built from TRBV7-9 and TRBJ1-2; a weak D match, TRBD1 (5 bases). Germline CDR1 reads SEHNR; CDR2 reads FQNEAQ (reference sequence). This CDR3 region has 14 residues. CDR3 DNA: TGTGCCAGCAGCTTGAACGACGCTGGCAGGGTATTTTCCTTC. Residues: CASSLNDAGRVFSF.

CDR3 DNA: TGTGCCAGCAGTTACCCTGGACTAGCGGGGAACACCGGGGAGCTGTTTTTT. The encoded protein is CASSYPGLAGNTGELFF. The chain couples TRBV6-2 or TRBV6-3 to TRBJ2-2; 11 bases match TRBD2. V lost 2 bases to trimming and J lost 1 base; unmatched junction nucleotides: 3. CDR3 length: 17 amino acids. CDR1 MNHEY and CDR2 SVGEGT come from the germline V gene.

This clonotype was seen only a few times. V and J are TRBV11-1 and TRBJ2-1; D gene ambiguous. The J call is uncertain, as TRBJ2-7 better fits the DNA end. The germline CDR1 and CDR2 sequences are SGHAT and FQDESV (reference sequence). CDR3 length equals 12 residues. CDR3 bases: TGTGCCAGCAGCTTAAACGCCTACGAGCAGTACTTC. Protein product: CASSLNAYEQYF.

V gene TRBV7-2 combines with J gene TRBJ1-5; 7 bases align to TRBD1. The germline V gene has CDR1 SGHTA and CDR2 FQGNSA. The length of the CDR3 is 14 residues. V lost 4 bases to trimming and J lost 6 bases; unmatched junction nucleotides: 6. CDR3 sequence: CASSSLDRAQPQHF. CDR3 in DNA: TGTGCCAGCAGCTCACTCGACAGGGCTCAGCCCCAGCATTTT.

This clonotype has at least ten counts. The chain is built from TRBV3-1 and TRBJ2-3; a possible D gene is TRBD1 (6 bases). CDR3 length: 14 amino acids. Trimming took off 4 bases at V and 5 bases at J, with 13 bases between the two ends. CDR1 is LGHDT, CDR2 YNNKEL, per germline (reference sequence). The CDR3 is CASSPLGAEDTQYF. For the CDR3, the DNA is TGTGCCAGCAGCCCCCTGGGGGCGGAAGATACGCAGTATTTT.

Only a few counts were recorded for this clonotype. The chain recombines TRBV9 with TRBJ1-4; the D gene is possibly TRBD1 (5 bases). From germline, CDR1 is SGDLS and CDR2 YYNGEE. The V end was cut by 2 bases, the J end by 3 bases, with 20 bases between. The length of the CDR3 is 18 residues. The CDR3 sequence is CASSVTPDWGVSNEKLFF. Here the CDR3 DNA reads TGTGCCAGCAGCGTGACTCCCGATTGGGGGGTCTCTAATGAAAAACTGTTTTTT.

The chain links TRBV29-1 to TRBJ1-2; 8 bases are shared with TRBD1. This CDR3 spans 15 amino acids. V lost 6 bases, J lost 4 bases, and 13 bases stayed unmatched. From germline, CDR1 is SQVTM and CDR2 ANQGSEA. CDR3 DNA sequence: TGCAGCGTCGTTAATCCGGGACAGGTCATCTATGGCTACACCTTC. Protein product: CSVVNPGQVIYGYTF.

CDR3 DNA: TGCAGTGCTCCCATCCCCGGGGCCCTTAATGAAAAACTGTTTTTT. Translation: CSAPIPGALNEKLFF. This sequence joins TRBV20-1 and TRBJ1-4; D is perhaps TRBD1 (5 bases). The CDR3 spans 15 residues. The germline gives CDR1 DFQATT, CDR2 SNEGSKA (reference sequence). Trimming removed 5 bases at V and 4 bases at J, with 17 bases between.